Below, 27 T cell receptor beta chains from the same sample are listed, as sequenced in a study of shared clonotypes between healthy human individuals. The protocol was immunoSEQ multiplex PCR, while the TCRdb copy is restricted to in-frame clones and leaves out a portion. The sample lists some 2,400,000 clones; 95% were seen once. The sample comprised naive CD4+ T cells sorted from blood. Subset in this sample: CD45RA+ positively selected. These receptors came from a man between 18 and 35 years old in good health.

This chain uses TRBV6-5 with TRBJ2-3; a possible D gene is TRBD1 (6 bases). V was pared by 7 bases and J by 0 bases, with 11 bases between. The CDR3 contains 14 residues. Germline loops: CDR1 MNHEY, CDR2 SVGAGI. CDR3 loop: CASKATGSTDTQYF. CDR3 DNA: TGTGCCAGCAAGGCGACAGGTAGCACAGATACGCAGTATTTT.

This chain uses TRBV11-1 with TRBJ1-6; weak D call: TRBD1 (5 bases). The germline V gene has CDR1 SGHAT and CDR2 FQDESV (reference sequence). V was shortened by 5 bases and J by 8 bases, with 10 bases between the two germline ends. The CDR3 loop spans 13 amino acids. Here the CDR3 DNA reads TGTGCCAGCAGCCCAGGGACGGATTCACCCCTCCACTTT. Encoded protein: CASSPGTDSPLHF.

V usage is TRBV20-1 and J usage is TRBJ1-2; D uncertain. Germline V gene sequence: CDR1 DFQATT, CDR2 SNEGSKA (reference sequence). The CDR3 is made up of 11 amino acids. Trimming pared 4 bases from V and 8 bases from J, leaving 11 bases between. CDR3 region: CSANNGLGYTF. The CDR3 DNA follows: TGCAGTGCTAATAACGGGTTGGGCTACACCTTC.

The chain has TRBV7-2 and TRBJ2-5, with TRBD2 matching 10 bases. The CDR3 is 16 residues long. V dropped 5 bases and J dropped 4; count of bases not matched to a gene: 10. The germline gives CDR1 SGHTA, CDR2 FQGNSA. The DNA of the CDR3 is TGTGCCAGCAGCATACCTCTAGCGGGAGCAGCAGAGACCCAGTACTTC. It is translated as CASSIPLAGAAETQYF.

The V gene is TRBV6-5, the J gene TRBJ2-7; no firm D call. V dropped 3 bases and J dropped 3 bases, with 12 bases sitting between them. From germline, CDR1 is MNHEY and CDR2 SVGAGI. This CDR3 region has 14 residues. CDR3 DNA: TGTGCCAGCAGTTATACCAGGACCCTCTACGAGCAGTACTTC. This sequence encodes CASSYTRTLYEQYF.

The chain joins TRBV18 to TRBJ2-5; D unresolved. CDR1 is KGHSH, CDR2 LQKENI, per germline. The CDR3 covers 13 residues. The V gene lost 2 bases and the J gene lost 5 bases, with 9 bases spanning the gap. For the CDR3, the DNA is TGTGCCAGCTCACCAGCAGACGGCGAGACCCAGTACTTC. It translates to CASSPADGETQYF.

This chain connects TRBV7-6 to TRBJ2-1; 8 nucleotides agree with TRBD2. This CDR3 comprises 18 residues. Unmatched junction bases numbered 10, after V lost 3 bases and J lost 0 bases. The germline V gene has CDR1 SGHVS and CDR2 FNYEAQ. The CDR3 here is CASSFNGGGKLSYNEQFF. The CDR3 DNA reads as TGTGCCAGCAGCTTCAACGGCGGGGGGAAACTCTCCTACAATGAGCAGTTCTTC.

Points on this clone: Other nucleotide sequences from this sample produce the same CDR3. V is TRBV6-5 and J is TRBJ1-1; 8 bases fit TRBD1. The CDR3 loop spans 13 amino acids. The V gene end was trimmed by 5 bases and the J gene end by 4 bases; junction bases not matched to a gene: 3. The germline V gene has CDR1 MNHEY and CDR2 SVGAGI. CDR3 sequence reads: CASSRTGITEAFF. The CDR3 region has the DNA TGTGCCAGCAGTAGGACAGGGATCACTGAAGCTTTCTTT.

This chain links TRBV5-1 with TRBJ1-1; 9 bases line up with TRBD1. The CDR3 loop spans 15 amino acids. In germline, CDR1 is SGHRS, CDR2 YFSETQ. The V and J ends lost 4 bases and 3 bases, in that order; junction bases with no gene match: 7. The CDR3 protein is CASSRRTGADTEAFF. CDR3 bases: TGCGCCAGCAGCAGACGGACAGGGGCGGACACTGAAGCTTTCTTT.

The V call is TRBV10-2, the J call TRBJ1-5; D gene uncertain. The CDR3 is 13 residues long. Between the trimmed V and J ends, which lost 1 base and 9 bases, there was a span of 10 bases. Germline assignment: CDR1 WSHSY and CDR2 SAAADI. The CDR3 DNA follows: TGCGCCAGCAGTGAGTGGCGGGTTGGGCCCCAGCATTTT. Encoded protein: CASSEWRVGPQHF.

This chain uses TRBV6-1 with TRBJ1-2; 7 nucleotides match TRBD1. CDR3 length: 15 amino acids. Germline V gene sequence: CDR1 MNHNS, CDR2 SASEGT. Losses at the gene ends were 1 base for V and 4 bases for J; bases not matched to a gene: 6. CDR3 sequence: CASSEGSQGIYGYTF. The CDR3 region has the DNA TGTGCCAGCAGTGAAGGGTCACAGGGGATCTATGGCTACACCTTC.

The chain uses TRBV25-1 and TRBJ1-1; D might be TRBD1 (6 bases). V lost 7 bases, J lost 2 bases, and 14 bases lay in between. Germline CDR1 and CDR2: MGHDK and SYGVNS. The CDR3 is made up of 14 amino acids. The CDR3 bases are TGTGCCAGCATCAAGAAGGGGGTTAACACTGAAGCTTTCTTT. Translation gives CASIKKGVNTEAFF.

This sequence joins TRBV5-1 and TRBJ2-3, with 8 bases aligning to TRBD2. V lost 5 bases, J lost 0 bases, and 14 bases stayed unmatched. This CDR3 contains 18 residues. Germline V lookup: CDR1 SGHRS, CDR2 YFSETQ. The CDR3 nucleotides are TGCGCCAGCAGTCCACAACCCCTACGGGGGGGCAGCACAGATACGCAGTATTTT. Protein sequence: CASSPQPLRGGSTDTQYF.

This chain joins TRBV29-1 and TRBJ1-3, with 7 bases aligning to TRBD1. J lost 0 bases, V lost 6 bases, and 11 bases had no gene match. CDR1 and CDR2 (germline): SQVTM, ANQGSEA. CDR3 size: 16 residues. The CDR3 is CSVSTGSAYSGNTIYF. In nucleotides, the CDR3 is TGCAGCGTCTCGACAGGGTCGGCTTACTCTGGAAACACCATATATTTT.

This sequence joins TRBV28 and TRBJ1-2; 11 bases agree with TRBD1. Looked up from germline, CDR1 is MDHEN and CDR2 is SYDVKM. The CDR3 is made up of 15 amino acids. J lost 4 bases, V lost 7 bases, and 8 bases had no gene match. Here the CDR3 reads CASIFRDRGFYGYTF. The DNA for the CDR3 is TGTGCCAGCATTTTCCGGGACAGGGGGTTCTATGGCTACACCTTC.

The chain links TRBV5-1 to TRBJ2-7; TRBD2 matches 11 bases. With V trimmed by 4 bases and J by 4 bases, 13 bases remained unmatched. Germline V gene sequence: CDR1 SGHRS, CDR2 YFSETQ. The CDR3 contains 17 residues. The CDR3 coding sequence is TGCGCCAGCAGCATATTGACTAGCGGGGTTTCTACGTACGAGCAGTACTTC. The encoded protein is CASSILTSGVSTYEQYF. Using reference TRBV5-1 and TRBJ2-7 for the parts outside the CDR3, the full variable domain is KAGVTQTPRYLIKTRGQQVTLSCSPISGHRSVSWYQQTPGQGLQFLFEYFSETQRNKGNFPGRFSGRQFSNSRSEMNVSTLELGDSALYLCASSILTSGVSTYEQYFGPGTRLTVT.

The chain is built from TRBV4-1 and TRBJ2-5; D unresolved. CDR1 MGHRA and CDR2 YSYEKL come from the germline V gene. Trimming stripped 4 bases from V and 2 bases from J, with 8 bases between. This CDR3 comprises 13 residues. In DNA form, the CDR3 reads TGCGCCAGCAGCCGGAATGAGCAAGAGACCCAGTACTTC. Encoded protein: CASSRNEQETQYF.

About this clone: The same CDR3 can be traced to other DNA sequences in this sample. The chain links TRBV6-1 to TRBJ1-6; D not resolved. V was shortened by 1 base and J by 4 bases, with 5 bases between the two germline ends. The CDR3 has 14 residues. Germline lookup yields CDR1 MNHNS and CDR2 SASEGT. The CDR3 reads CASSEVQYNSPLHF. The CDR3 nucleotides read TGTGCCAGCAGTGAAGTTCAGTATAATTCACCCCTCCACTTT.

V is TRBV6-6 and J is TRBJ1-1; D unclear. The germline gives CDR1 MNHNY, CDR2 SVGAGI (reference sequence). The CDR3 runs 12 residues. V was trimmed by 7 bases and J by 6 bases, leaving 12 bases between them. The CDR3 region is CASIETTAEAFF. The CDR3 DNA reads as TGTGCCAGCATTGAGACCACTGCTGAAGCTTTCTTT.

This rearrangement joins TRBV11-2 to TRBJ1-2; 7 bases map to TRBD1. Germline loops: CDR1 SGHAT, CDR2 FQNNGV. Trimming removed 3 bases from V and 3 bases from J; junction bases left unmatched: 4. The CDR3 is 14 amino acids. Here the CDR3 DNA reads TGTGCCAGCAGCTTCGACAGGGACGACTATGGCTACACCTTC. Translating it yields CASSFDRDDYGYTF.

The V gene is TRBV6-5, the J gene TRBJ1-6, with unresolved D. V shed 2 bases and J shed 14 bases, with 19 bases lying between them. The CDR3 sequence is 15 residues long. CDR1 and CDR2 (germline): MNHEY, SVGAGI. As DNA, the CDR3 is TGTGCCAGCAGTTACGACCAGGCAGGTAAGTTAACCCTCCACTTT. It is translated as CASSYDQAGKLTLHF.

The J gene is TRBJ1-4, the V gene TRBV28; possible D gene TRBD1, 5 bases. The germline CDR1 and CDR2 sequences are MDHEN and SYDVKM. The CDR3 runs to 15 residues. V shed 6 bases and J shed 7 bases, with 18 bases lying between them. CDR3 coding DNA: TGTGCCAGCAGCCGCTGGGGGTCGGGTGGTGAAAAACTGTTTTTT. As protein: CASSRWGSGGEKLFF.

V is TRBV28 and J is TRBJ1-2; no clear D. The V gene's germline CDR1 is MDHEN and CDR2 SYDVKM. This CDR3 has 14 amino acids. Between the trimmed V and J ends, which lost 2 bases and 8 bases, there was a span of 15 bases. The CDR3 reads CASSLIGGFDGYTF. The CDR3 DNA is TGTGCCAGCAGTTTAATAGGAGGGTTTGACGGCTACACCTTC.

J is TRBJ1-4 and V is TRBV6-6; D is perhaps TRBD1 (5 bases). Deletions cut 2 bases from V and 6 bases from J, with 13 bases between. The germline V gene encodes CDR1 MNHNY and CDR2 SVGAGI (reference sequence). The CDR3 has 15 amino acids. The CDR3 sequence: CASSYARGGDEKLFF. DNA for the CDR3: TGTGCCAGCAGTTACGCGAGGGGCGGGGATGAAAAACTGTTTTTT.

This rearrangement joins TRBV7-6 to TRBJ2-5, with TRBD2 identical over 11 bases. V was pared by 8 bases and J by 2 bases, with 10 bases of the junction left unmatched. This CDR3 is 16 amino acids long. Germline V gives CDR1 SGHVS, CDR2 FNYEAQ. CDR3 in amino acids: CASGEWASGGQETQYF. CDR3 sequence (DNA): TGTGCCAGCGGGGAATGGGCTAGCGGGGGGCAAGAGACCCAGTACTTC.

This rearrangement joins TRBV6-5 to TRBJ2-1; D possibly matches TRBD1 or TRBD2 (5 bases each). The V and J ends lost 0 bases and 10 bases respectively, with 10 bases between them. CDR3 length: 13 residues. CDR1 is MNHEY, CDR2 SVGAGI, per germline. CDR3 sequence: CASSYSRDGEQFF. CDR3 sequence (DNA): TGTGCCAGCAGTTACTCCCGGGACGGCGAGCAGTTCTTC.

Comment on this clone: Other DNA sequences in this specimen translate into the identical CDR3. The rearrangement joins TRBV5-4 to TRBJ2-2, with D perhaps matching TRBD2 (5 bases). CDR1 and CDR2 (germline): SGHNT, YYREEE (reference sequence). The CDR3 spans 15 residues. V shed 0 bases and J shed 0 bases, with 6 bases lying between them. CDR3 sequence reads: CASSLAGTNTGELFF. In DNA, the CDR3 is TGTGCCAGCAGCTTGGCCGGGACGAACACCGGGGAGCTGTTTTTT.